This T cell receptor (beta chain) stems from a study of monozygotic twins with inflammatory bowel disease. Study observations and caveats: Concordance status among twins (concordant versus discordant) showed no link to repertoire similarity, possibly from limited power. IBD patients showed reduced TCRbeta diversity (inverse Simpson) versus healthy co-twins.

With respect to this clonotype: Its antigen is unknown.

The germline V gene encodes CDR1 SGHRS and CDR2 YFSETQ. The CDR3 is made up of 15 amino acids. With the 5' RACE reads reprocessed, TCRdb shows one record per CDR3 protein and no DNA. This sample's table reports under 200,000 distinct CDR3 sequences. The receptor's source is a human donor with ulcerative colitis or Crohn's disease, or a healthy co-twin of an affected twin (not recorded which). The chain is built from TRBV5-1 and TRBJ2-1; no DNA is available, so the TRBD2 call from TCRdb remains unchecked. Material: blood. CDR3 protein: CASNIAGSSYNEQFF.